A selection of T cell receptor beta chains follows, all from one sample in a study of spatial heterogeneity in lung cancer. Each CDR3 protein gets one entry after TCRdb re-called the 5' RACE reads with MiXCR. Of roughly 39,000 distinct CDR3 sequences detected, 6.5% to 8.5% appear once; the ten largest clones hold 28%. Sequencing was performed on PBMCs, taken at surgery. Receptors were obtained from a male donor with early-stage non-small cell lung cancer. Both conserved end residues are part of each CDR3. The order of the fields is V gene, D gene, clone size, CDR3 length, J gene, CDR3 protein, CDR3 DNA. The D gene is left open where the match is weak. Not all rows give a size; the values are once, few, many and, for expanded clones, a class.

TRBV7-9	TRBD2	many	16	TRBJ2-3	CASSPLASGVTDTQYF	TGTGCCAGCAGCCCGTTAGCTAGCGGAGTCACAGATACGCAGTATTTT
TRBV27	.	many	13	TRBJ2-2	CASSLGNTGELFF	TGTGCCAGCAGTTTGGGGAACACCGGGGAGCTGTTTTTT
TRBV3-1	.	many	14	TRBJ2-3	CASSQVGLSDTQYF	TGTGCCAGCAGCCAAGTTGGGTTGTCAGATACGCAGTATTTT
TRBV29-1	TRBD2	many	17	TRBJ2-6	CSVEDLGGLTGANVLTF	TGCAGCGTTGAAGATCTGGGAGGGCTCACTGGGGCCAACGTCCTGACTTTC
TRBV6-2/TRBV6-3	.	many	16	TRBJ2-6	CASSYVGDPGANVLTF	TGTGCCAGCAGTTACGTTGGGGACCCTGGGGCCAACGTCCTGACTTTC
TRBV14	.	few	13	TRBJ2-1	CASSRGQPNEQFF	TGTGCCAGCAGCCGCGGGCAGCCGAATGAGCAGTTCTTC
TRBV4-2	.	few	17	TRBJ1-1	CASSQDLLAGMNTEAFF	TGTGCCAGCAGCCAAGATCTCTTAGCGGGGATGAACACTGAAGCTTTCTTT
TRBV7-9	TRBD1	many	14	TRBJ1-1	CASSLDRQGTEAFF	TGTGCCAGCAGCTTAGACAGACAGGGCACTGAAGCTTTCTTT
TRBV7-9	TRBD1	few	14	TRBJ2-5	CASSSRTGLETQYF	TGTGCCAGCAGCTCACGGACAGGGCTGGAGACCCAGTACTTC
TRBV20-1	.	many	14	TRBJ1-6	CSATSAGENSPLHF	TGCAGTGCTACGTCCGCGGGGGAAAATTCACCCCTCCACTTT
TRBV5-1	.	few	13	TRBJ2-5	CASSDSRGETQYF	TGCGCCAGCAGCGACAGCAGGGGAGAGACCCAGTACTTC
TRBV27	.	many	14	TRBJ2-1	CASSSNRVVDEQFF	TGTGCCAGCAGCTCGAACAGGGTTGTCGATGAGCAGTTCTTC
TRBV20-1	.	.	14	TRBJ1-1	CSARDSGRATEAFF	TGCAGTGCTAGAGATTCAGGGCGAGCCACTGAAGCTTTCTTT
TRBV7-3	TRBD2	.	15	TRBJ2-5	CASSSLAGDQETQYF	TGTGCCAGCAGCTCCTTAGCGGGAGACCAAGAGACCCAGTACTTC
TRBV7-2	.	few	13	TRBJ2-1	CASSLFRLDEQFF	TGTGCCAGCAGCTTATTCCGCTTGGATGAGCAGTTCTTC
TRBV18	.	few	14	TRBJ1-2	CASSRGQAPMSYTF	TGTGCCAGCTCACGAGGACAAGCCCCCATGAGCTACACCTTC
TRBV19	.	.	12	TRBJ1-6	CASRGTNSPLHF	TGTGCCAGCCGGGGCACCAATTCACCCCTCCACTTT
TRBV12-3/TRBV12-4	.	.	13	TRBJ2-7	CASSRDSSYEQYF	TGTGCCAGCAGCCGTGACAGCTCCTACGAGCAGTACTTC
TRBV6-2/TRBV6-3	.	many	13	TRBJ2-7	CASTPVEGYEQYF	TGTGCCAGCACCCCGGTTGAGGGCTACGAGCAGTACTTC
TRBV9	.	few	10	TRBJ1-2	CAGQGYGYTF	TGTGCCGGCCAGGGATATGGCTACACCTTC
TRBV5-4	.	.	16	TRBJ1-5	CASSLGGTGSNQPQHF	TGTGCCAGCAGCCTGGGGGGTACGGGGAGCAATCAGCCCCAGCATTTT
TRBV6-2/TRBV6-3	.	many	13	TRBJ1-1	CASSPLQGTKAFF	TGTGCCAGCAGTCCACTCCAGGGAACAAAAGCTTTCTTT
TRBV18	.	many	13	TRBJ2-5	CASSPPDRETQYF	TGTGCCAGCTCACCACCAGACCGGGAGACCCAGTACTTC
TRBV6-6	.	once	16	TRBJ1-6	CASSYSGHEYNSPLHF	TGTGCCAGCAGTTACTCAGGACACGAATATAATTCACCCCTCCACTTT
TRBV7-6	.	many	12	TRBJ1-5	CASSQIDQPQHF	TGTGCCAGCAGCCAAATAGATCAGCCCCAGCATTTT
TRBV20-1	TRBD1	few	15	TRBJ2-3	CSAPYRDRVTDTQYF	TGCAGTGCCCCCTACCGGGACAGGGTCACAGATACGCAGTATTTT
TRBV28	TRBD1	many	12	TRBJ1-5	CASSFGDRPQHF	TGTGCCAGCAGTTTTGGGGACAGGCCCCAGCATTTT
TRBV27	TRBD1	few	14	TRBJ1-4	CASRRGQSNEKLFF	TGTGCCAGCAGGCGGGGACAGTCTAATGAAAAACTGTTTTTT
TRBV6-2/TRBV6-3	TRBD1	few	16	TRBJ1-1	CASSSKQGAGGTEAFF	TGTGCCAGCAGTTCCAAACAGGGGGCCGGGGGCACTGAAGCTTTCTTT
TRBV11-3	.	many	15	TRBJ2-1	CASSLVATSHNEQFF	TGTGCCAGCAGCTTAGTTGCCACCTCCCACAATGAGCAGTTCTTC
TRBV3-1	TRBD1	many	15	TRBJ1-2	CASSQPGTAIYGYTF	TGTGCCAGCAGCCAACCCGGGACAGCGATCTATGGCTACACCTTC
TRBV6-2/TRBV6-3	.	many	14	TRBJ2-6	CASSYLSGANVLTF	TGTGCCAGCAGTTACCTCTCTGGGGCCAACGTCCTGACTTTC
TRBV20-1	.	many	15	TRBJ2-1	CSSVGGGETYNEQFF	TGCAGTTCTGTGGGAGGGGGGGAAACCTACAATGAGCAGTTCTTC
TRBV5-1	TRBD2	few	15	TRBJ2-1	CASSLVAGGPNEQFF	TGCGCCAGCAGCTTGGTAGCGGGGGGGCCCAATGAGCAGTTCTTC
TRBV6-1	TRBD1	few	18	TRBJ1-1	CASRDGQASFLMNTEAFF	TGTGCCAGCAGGGACGGACAGGCGTCTTTCCTCATGAACACTGAAGCTTTCTTT
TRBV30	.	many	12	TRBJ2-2	CAWSVNTGELFF	TGTGCCTGGAGTGTCAACACCGGGGAGCTGTTTTTT
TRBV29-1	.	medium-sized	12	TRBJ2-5	CSVDGREETQYF	TGCAGCGTTGATGGTAGGGAAGAGACCCAGTACTTC
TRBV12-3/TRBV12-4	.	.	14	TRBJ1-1	CASSPNSGWTEAFF	TGTGCCAGCAGTCCCAACAGCGGTTGGACTGAAGCTTTCTTT
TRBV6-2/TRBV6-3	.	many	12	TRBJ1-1	CASSSTGVEAFF	TGTGCCAGCAGTTCAACAGGTGTTGAAGCTTTCTTT
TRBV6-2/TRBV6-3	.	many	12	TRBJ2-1	CASSLPGNEQFF	TGTGCCAGCAGCTTGCCAGGGAATGAGCAGTTCTTC
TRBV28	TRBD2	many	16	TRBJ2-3	CASSLGGSRGTDTQYF	TGTGCCAGCAGTTTGGGCGGGAGCAGGGGCACAGATACGCAGTATTTT
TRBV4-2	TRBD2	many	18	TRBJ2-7	CASSLTGTSGGGSYEQYF	TGTGCCAGCAGCTTAACCGGGACTAGCGGGGGGGGCTCCTACGAGCAGTACTTC
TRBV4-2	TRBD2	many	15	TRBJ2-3	CASSLRLAWEDTQYF	TGTGCCAGCAGCCTTCGACTAGCCTGGGAAGATACGCAGTATTTT
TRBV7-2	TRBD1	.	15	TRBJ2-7	CASSLGTGISYEQYF	TGTGCCAGCAGCTTAGGGACAGGGATCTCCTACGAGCAGTACTTC
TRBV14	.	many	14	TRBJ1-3	CASSQDVSGNTIYF	TGTGCCAGCAGCCAAGATGTTTCAGGAAACACCATATATTTT
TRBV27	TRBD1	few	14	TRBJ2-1	CASRTGGSYNEQFF	TGTGCCAGCAGGACAGGGGGCTCCTACAATGAGCAGTTCTTC
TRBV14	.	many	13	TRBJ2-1	CASSPQQYNEQFF	TGTGCCAGCAGCCCCCAGCAGTACAATGAGCAGTTCTTC
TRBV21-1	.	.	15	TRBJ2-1	CASSEPGHTYNEQFF	TGTGCCAGCAGCGAACCGGGACACACCTACAATGAGCAGTTCTTC
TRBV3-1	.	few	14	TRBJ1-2	CASSQDSAVSGYTF	TGTGCCAGCAGCCAAGATTCGGCGGTTTCTGGCTACACCTTC
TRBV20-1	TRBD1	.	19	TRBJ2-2	CSARDTGTGAGRNTGELFF	TGCAGTGCTAGAGATACCGGGACAGGGGCGGGTCGAAACACCGGGGAGCTGTTTTTT
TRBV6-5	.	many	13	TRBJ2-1	CASTDSGGRMQFF	TGTGCCAGCACCGATTCTGGGGGACGTATGCAGTTCTTC